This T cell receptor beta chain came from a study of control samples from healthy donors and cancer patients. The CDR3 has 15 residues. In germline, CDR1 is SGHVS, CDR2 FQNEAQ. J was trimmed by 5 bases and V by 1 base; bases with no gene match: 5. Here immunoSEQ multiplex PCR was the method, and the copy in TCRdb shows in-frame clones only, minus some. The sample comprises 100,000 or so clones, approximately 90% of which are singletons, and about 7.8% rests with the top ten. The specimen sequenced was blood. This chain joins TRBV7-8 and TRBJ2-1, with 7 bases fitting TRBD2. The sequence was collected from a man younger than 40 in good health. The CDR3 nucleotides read TGTGCCAGCAGCTTAGGAGCGGGGTCTAACAATGAGCAGTTCTTC. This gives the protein CASSLGAGSNNEQFF.